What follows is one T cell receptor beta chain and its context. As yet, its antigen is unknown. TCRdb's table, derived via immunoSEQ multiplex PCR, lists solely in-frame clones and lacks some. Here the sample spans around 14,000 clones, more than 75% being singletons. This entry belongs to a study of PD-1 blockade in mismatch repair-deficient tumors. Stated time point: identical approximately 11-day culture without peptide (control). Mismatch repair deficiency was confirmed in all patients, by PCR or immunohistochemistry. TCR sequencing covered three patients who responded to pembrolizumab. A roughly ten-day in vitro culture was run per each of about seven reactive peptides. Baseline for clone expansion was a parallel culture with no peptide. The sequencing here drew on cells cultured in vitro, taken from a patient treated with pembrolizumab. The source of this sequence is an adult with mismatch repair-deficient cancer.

CDR3 nucleotide sequence: TGTGCCTGGGGGGGGACTAGCGGGAGGTACAATGAGCAGTTCTTC. Its translation is CAWGGTSGRYNEQFF. This chain joins TRBV30 and TRBJ2-1, with TRBD2 matching 15 bases. The CDR3 consists of 15 residues. The V gene's germline CDR1 is GTSNPN and CDR2 SVGIG (reference sequence). With V trimmed by 5 bases and J by 4 bases, 3 bases remained unmatched.